The T cell receptor (beta chain) under discussion was sequenced for a study of blood T cell repertoires in COVID-19. The wider study: Spain, Italy and the United States supplied samples that represented acute and convalescent COVID-19.

The method was immunoSEQ multiplex PCR; TCRdb's version includes in-frame clones alone and lacks a portion of them. The sample lists about 270,000 clones; approximately 86% were seen once. Germline CDR1 and CDR2: SGDLS and YYNGEE. V dropped 3 bases and J dropped 6; count of bases not matched to a gene: 6. The CDR3 extends over 13 amino acids. This sequence originates from a man aged 40-50 years with active or convalescent COVID-19. This rearrangement joins TRBV9 to TRBJ2-7; 7 nucleotides line up with TRBD2. The sequencing sample was made of peripheral blood. The DNA for the CDR3 is TGTGCCAGCAGCGGGAGGGGCGGGGGCGAGCAGTACTTC. Translated: CASSGRGGGEQYF.